This T cell receptor (beta chain) came from a study of T cell responses to AZD1222 COVID-19 vaccine. General study results and limits: All repertoire sampling was performed exclusively after the peak T cell response. At 160-218 and 743-854, vaccine-associated CD4 TCRs were dominant, and they spanned spike.

This clone was found once. As yet, its antigen is unknown. The repertoire was sequenced with immunoSEQ multiplex PCR; TCRdb's copy has only in-frame clones and lacks some. The data show roughly 120,000 clones, with about 90% seen just once and more than 14% held by the top ten. Germline CDR1 is SGHDT and CDR2 is YYEEEE. Trimming took 0 bases from V and 3 from J, leaving 4 bases between them. The CDR3 totals 12 residues. Pooled samples include second doses given at about 4 or 12 weeks. The chain links TRBV5-6 to TRBJ2-7; no clear D. The receptor comes from an adult who received the AZD1222 COVID-19 vaccine. Sequencing was performed on peripheral blood, taken 28 days after the second AZD1222 dose. CDR3 residues: CASSLGRYEQYF. The CDR3 nucleotides read TGTGCCAGCAGCTTGGGCCGCTACGAGCAGTACTTC.